This section outlines one TCR beta chain sequence together with its context. PCR involved 60 Vbeta and 13 Jbeta primers. Method: immunoSEQ multiplex PCR; TCRdb's copy keeps in-frame clones and lacks some. This sample carries approximately 190,000 clones, about nine tenths of them seen once, and the ten largest clones take about 1.1%. The entry originates in a study of cytomegalovirus exposure and HLA in healthy donors. Germline V gives CDR1 SEHNR, CDR2 FQNEAQ (reference sequence). This CDR3 region has 14 residues. Deletions cut 2 bases from V and 4 bases from J, with 11 bases between. The sequence was collected from a boy aged 2 to 9 in good health and CMV-seronegative. Sequenced input: PBMCs. The rearrangement links TRBV7-9 to TRBJ2-5, with D tentatively TRBD1 (6 bases). The CDR3: CASSLTRGLETQYF. As DNA, the CDR3 is TGTGCCAGCAGCTTAACCAGGGGCTTAGAGACCCAGTACTTC.